Presented here are 19 T cell receptor beta chains from one specimen sequenced in a study of technical replicates of blood from a handful of donors. Clones were sequenced by immunoSEQ multiplex PCR, and TCRdb holds only the in-frame ones, with some missing. The sample has roughly 72,000 clones, about 94% seen once; the top ten hold about 0.4%. The specimen sequenced was T cells isolated from PBMCs. Receptors were obtained from a human donor in good health.

The J gene is TRBJ2-3, the V gene TRBV5-8; 10 bases map to TRBD1. The CDR3 sequence is 14 residues long. Per the germline V gene, CDR1 is SGHTS and CDR2 is YDEGEE. V trimming: 2 bases; J trimming: 4 bases; junction bases outside the gene matches: 1. In nucleotides, the CDR3 is TGTGCCAGCAGCTTAGGACAGGGGGCAGATACGCAGTATTTT. Its translation is CASSLGQGADTQYF. Using reference TRBV5-8 and TRBJ2-3 for the parts outside the CDR3, the full variable domain is EAGVTQSPTHLIKTRGQQATLRCSPISGHTSVYWYQQALGLGLQFLLWYDEGEERNRGNFPPRFSGRQFPNYSSELNVNALELEDSALYLCASSLGQGADTQYFGPGTRLTVL.

The rearrangement links TRBV11-2 to TRBJ2-5; weak D call: TRBD1 (6 bases). The CDR3 is 13 amino acids. Trimming took off 4 bases at V and 4 bases at J, with 10 bases between the two ends. Germline CDR1 reads SGHAT; CDR2 reads FQNNGV. CDR3 sequence: CASSSDSLETQYF. The CDR3 DNA reads as TGTGCCAGCAGCTCGGACAGCTTAGAGACCCAGTACTTC.

V is TRBV28 and J is TRBJ2-1, with 13 bases matching TRBD2. The CDR3 spans 15 residues. J lost 7 bases, V lost 1 base, and 1 base had no gene match. Germline lookup yields CDR1 MDHEN and CDR2 SYDVKM. CDR3 amino acids: CASSLLGLAGNEQFF. The CDR3 nucleotides are TGTGCCAGCAGTTTATTGGGACTAGCGGGAAATGAGCAGTTCTTC.

The V and J genes are TRBV28 and TRBJ1-5; D is possibly TRBD1 (6 bases). This CDR3 region has 14 residues. With 5 bases removed from V and 2 bases from J, the gap between germline ends came to 10 bases. Germline-derived CDR1 and CDR2 are MDHEN and SYDVKM. The CDR3, as DNA: TGTGCCAGCAGTCAATACAGGGGCAATCAGCCCCAGCATTTT. It is translated as CASSQYRGNQPQHF.

V usage is TRBV6-4 and J usage is TRBJ1-1; the D is unclear. The CDR3 consists of 13 residues. V was trimmed by 2 bases and J by 2 bases, leaving 6 bases between them. Germline V gene data show CDR1 as MRHNA and CDR2 as SNTAGT. CDR3 amino acids: CASSDGHNTEAFF. CDR3 bases: TGTGCCAGCAGTGACGGCCACAACACTGAAGCTTTCTTT.

In its sample, this clone was seen once. The genes are TRBV12-5 and TRBJ1-5; D not certain. Germline values: CDR1 LGHNT, CDR2 FRNRAP. The V and J ends lost 0 bases and 0 bases respectively, with 6 bases between them. The CDR3 consists of 15 residues. CDR3 sequence reads: CASGLVGHSNQPQHF. In DNA, the CDR3 is TGTGCTAGTGGTTTGGTTGGGCATAGCAATCAGCCCCAGCATTTT.

This clone appeared once. The chain employs TRBV18 and TRBJ2-1; D is unclear. The CDR3 totals 12 residues. Per the germline V gene, CDR1 is KGHSH and CDR2 is LQKENI. The V and J ends lost 4 bases and 8 bases respectively, with 9 bases between them. The chain's CDR3 is CASSRAMDEQFF. CDR3 coding DNA: TGTGCCAGCTCACGAGCGATGGATGAGCAGTTCTTC.

The genes are TRBV9 and TRBJ1-4; no firm D call. This CDR3 is built from 15 residues. CDR1 is SGDLS, CDR2 YYNGEE, per germline. Trimming took off 0 bases at V and 4 bases at J, with 10 bases between the two ends. The CDR3 sequence is CASSVAGYLNEKLFF. CDR3 bases: TGTGCCAGCAGCGTAGCGGGTTACCTTAATGAAAAACTGTTTTTT.

The rearrangement links TRBV29-1 to TRBJ1-2; D unclear. Germline CDR1 reads SQVTM; CDR2 reads ANQGSEA. V lost 3 bases to trimming and J lost 6 bases, with 8 bases between them. This CDR3 has 11 residues. The CDR3 bases are TGCAGCGTTGAGGTGGGCCATGGCTACACCTTC. Translation: CSVEVGHGYTF.

V and J are TRBV7-3 and TRBJ2-2; TRBD1 matches at 8 bases. The germline CDR1 and CDR2 sequences are SGHTA and FQGTGA. This CDR3 spans 16 amino acids. V lost 7 bases and J lost 0; bases outside the gene matches: 7. The CDR3 DNA reads as TGTGCCAGCAACATTGGGACAGGTCCGAACACCGGGGAGCTGTTTTTT. Translating gives CASNIGTGPNTGELFF.

The chain combines TRBV4-2 with TRBJ2-2; the D is unclear. Per the germline V gene, CDR1 is LGHNA and CDR2 is YNFKEQ. The CDR3 length is 15 residues. Trimming removed 0 bases at V and 4 bases at J, with 9 bases between. CDR3 bases: TGTGCCAGCAGCCAAGAAGCAGGAACCACCGGGGAGCTGTTTTTT. Translating gives CASSQEAGTTGELFF.

This rearrangement joins TRBV7-6 to TRBJ1-1; D remains unclear. The CDR3 length is 15 residues. Trimming took off 1 base at V and 0 bases at J, with 9 bases between the two ends. Germline CDR1 SGHVS, CDR2 FNYEAQ. The CDR3 spells CASSLGPQMNTEAFF. In nucleotides, the CDR3 is TGTGCCAGCAGCTTAGGGCCTCAAATGAACACTGAAGCTTTCTTT. Drawing the rest from reference TRBV7-6 and TRBJ1-1, the complete variable domain is GAGVSQSPRYKVTKRGQDVALRCDPISGHVSLYWYRQALGQGPEFLTYFNYEAQQDKSGLPNDRFSAERPEGSISTLTIQRTEQRDSAMYRCASSLGPQMNTEAFFGQGTRLTVV.

The chain links TRBV4-3 to TRBJ2-1; TRBD2 matches 7 bases. V was pared by 3 bases and J by 10 bases, with 9 bases of the junction left unmatched. The CDR3 extends over 14 amino acids. Germline V gene sequence: CDR1 LGHNA, CDR2 YSLEER. This CDR3 is CASSQGWTSQEQFF. CDR3 DNA: TGCGCCAGCAGCCAGGGCTGGACTAGTCAGGAGCAGTTCTTC.

CDR3 sequence (DNA): TGTGCCAGCAGCGATAGCATCTACGAGCAGTACTTC. It yields the protein CASSDSIYEQYF. The genes are TRBV2 and TRBJ2-7, with D hard to call. V lost 6 bases to trimming and J lost 3 bases, with 9 bases between them. Per the germline V gene, CDR1 is SNHLY and CDR2 is FYNNEI. The CDR3 is made up of 12 amino acids.

V usage is TRBV13 and J usage is TRBJ2-2, with unresolved D. Germline V CDR1 and CDR2: PRHDT, FYEKMQ (reference sequence). This CDR3 contains 11 residues. Trimming took 2 bases from V and 8 from J, leaving 3 bases between them. For the CDR3, the DNA is TGTGCCAGCAGCTTATTAGGGGAGCTGTTTTTT. Amino acid sequence: CASSLLGELFF.

This chain joins TRBV27 and TRBJ1-1, with D tentatively TRBD1 (5 bases). The V end was cut by 3 bases, the J end by 2 bases, with 10 bases between. This CDR3 contains 14 residues. Germline CDR1 MNHEY, CDR2 SMNVEV (reference sequence). CDR3 nucleotide sequence: TGTGCCAGCAGTTTCGGTCAGGGTAACACTGAAGCTTTCTTT. It is translated as CASSFGQGNTEAFF.

The CDR3 region has the DNA TGTGCCATCCCGGGCACCGGGACAGGAAACACCGGGGAGCTGTTTTTT. Residues: CAIPGTGTGNTGELFF. The chain combines TRBV28 with TRBJ2-2; 8 nucleotides match TRBD1. CDR1 MDHEN and CDR2 SYDVKM come from the germline V gene. This CDR3 has 16 residues. V trimming: 10 bases; J trimming: 2 bases; junction bases outside the gene matches: 12.

The V and J genes are TRBV27 and TRBJ2-1, with D perhaps TRBD1 (7 bases). The germline V and J ends were trimmed by 6 bases and 6 bases, with 21 bases remaining between them. CDR3 size: 16 residues. Germline CDR1 MNHEY, CDR2 SMNVEV (reference sequence). CDR3 bases: TGTGCCAGCAGCGGGCTGGGGCAGGGGGAGGCCAATGAGCAGTTCTTC. Translated, it gives CASSGLGQGEANEQFF.

The chain uses TRBV10-3 and TRBJ1-3; 9 nucleotides match TRBD1. The CDR3 is 12 amino acids. Looked up from germline, CDR1 is ENHRY and CDR2 is SYGVKD. V dropped 9 bases and J dropped 8; count of bases not matched to a gene: 5. CDR3 sequence: CAIGQGSDTIYF. CDR3 DNA sequence: TGTGCCATAGGACAGGGGTCAGACACCATATATTTT.